The clone carrying this TCR beta chain was picked up a small number of times. The source of the sample is a study of identical twins. TCRdb reprocessed the 5' RACE reads with MiXCR, giving one entry per CDR3 protein. The sample includes approximately 1.8 million distinct CDR3 sequences, about 31% of them seen just once. The source material was cord blood. This sequence was found in a newborn girl in good health.

The CDR3 DNA reads TGCGCCAGCAGCTTGGAGGGACAGGGCGAAGAGACCCAGTACTTC. Translation gives CASSLEGQGEETQYF. J is TRBJ2-5 and V is TRBV5-1; 9 positions match TRBD1. V lost 0 bases, J lost 3 bases, and 3 bases stayed unmatched. This CDR3 is 15 amino acids long. Germline V lookup: CDR1 SGHRS, CDR2 YFSETQ. Full variable domain (remainder filled in from reference TRBV5-1 and TRBJ2-5): KAGVTQTPRYLIKTRGQQVTLSCSPISGHRSVSWYQQTPGQGLQFLFEYFSETQRNKGNFPGRFSGRQFSNSRSEMNVSTLELGDSALYLCASSLEGQGEETQYFGPGTRLLVL.